A selection of T cell receptor beta chains follows, all from one sample in a study of T cells in Graves' hyperthyroidism and ophthalmopathy. TCRdb redid the calling of the multiplex PCR reads with MiXCR, one entry per CDR3 protein. Of 400,000 or so distinct CDR3 sequences listed, roughly 15% are singletons. The sequencing input was blood. The receptors originated from a woman in her twenties or thirties with Graves' ophthalmopathy. The CDR3 runs from the conserved cysteine through the conserved F or W. The D gene is left open where the match is weak. Only part of the rows carry a size: once, few, many, or a class if the clone is expanded.

d_gene,j_gene,abundance,v_gene,CDR3nt,CDR3aa
-,TRBJ2-7,many,TRBV30,TGTGCCTGGAGTGCGGGACGGGATCCACCCTACGAGCAGTACTTC,CAWSAGRDPPYEQYF
TRBD2,TRBJ2-1,many,TRBV20-1,TGCAGTGCTTCAAGGGGACTAGCGGGGGGGCCCACTGAGCAGTTCTTC,CSASRGLAGGPTEQFF
-,TRBJ1-1,many,TRBV7-8,TGTGCCAGCAGCTTATACGGGTCGGGCACTGAAGCTTTCTTT,CASSLYGSGTEAFF
-,TRBJ2-3,many,TRBV20-1,TGCAGTGCTAGAGAGATGACACTAGCCACAGATACGCAGTATTTT,CSAREMTLATDTQYF
TRBD1,TRBJ2-7,many,TRBV7-2,TGTGCCAGCAGCTTTTCGGACAGGAGCTACGAGCAGTACTTC,CASSFSDRSYEQYF
TRBD1,TRBJ1-2,many,TRBV27,TGTGCCAGCAGATCCACAGGGGGAGATTATGGCTACACCTTC,CASRSTGGDYGYTF
TRBD1,TRBJ2-7,many,TRBV3-1,TGTGCCAGCAGCCGCGACAGGGGGGCCTACGAGCAGTACTTC,CASSRDRGAYEQYF
TRBD1,TRBJ2-7,many,TRBV7-2,TGTGCCAGCAGCGGGGCCGCAGGGGGCGAGCAGTACTTC,CASSGAAGGEQYF
-,TRBJ1-1,many,TRBV18,TGTGCCAGCTCACTATGGTTGAACACTGAAGCTTTCTTT,CASSLWLNTEAFF
-,TRBJ1-6,many,TRBV15,TGTGCCACCAGCAGATTCTCAAGTTTGGGGGCGAAAATCTCACCCCTCCACTTT,CATSRFSSLGAKISPLHF
TRBD2,TRBJ2-6,many,TRBV7-2,TGTGCCAGCAGCTTACGTTTGGCGGGGGGGCGATTCTCTGGGGCCAACGTCCTGACTTTC,CASSLRLAGGRFSGANVLTF
TRBD2,TRBJ2-2,few,TRBV14,TGTGCCAGCAGCCAAGTTCTAGCGGGGGGACCCGGGGAGCTGTTTTTT,CASSQVLAGGPGELFF
-,TRBJ2-7,many,TRBV11-3,TGTGCCAGCAGCTCCAGGGGCCCAGGGTCCTACGAGCAGTACTTC,CASSSRGPGSYEQYF
TRBD1,TRBJ2-7,few,TRBV5-6,TGTGCCAGCAGCTTGGGGGGGACAGGGTCTGAAGAGCAGTACTTC,CASSLGGTGSEEQYF
-,TRBJ1-3,many,TRBV6-1,TGTGCCAGCAGTGATACAGGGCTTGGAAACACCATATATTTT,CASSDTGLGNTIYF
-,TRBJ1-2,many,TRBV30,TGTGCCTGGGGTGGACAGTCCTATGGCTACACCTTC,CAWGGQSYGYTF
TRBD2,TRBJ2-2,few,TRBV29-1,TGCAGCGTTGAGGGGAGGGGACGGGAGCTGTTTTTT,CSVEGRGRELFF
-,TRBJ1-2,few,TRBV19,TGTGCCAGTAGTATAGGGCCCTCAGGGGCTGGGGACTATGGCTACACCTTC,CASSIGPSGAGDYGYTF
-,TRBJ1-5,many,TRBV6-1,TGTGCCAGCAGCCATCATCGGACAGCCAATCAGCCCCAGCATTTT,CASSHHRTANQPQHF
TRBD2,TRBJ2-1,many,TRBV18,TGTGCCAGCTCACCCCGTACTAGCGGGGGGATCAGGGGGTACAATGAGCAGTTCTTC,CASSPRTSGGIRGYNEQFF
-,TRBJ2-2,many,TRBV11-2,TGTGCCAGCAGCTTATGGTGGGCCGGGGAGCTGTTTTTT,CASSLWWAGELFF
TRBD1,TRBJ1-2,many,TRBV5-8,TGTGCCAGCAGCCAGGACAGGTCTAACTATGGCTACACCTTC,CASSQDRSNYGYTF
-,TRBJ2-6,many,TRBV20-1,TGCAGTGCTAGCAGGAGCTCTGGGGCCAACGTCCTGACTTTC,CSASRSSGANVLTF
-,TRBJ1-5,-,TRBV2,TGTGCCAGCAGTGACCTGAGGGGGGGCAGCAATCAGCCCCAGCATTTT,CASSDLRGGSNQPQHF
TRBD1,TRBJ2-1,many,TRBV28,TGTGCCAGCAGTTTATCACAGGGGGCCTATGAGCAGTTCTTC,CASSLSQGAYEQFF
TRBD1,TRBJ2-1,many,TRBV24-1,TGTGCCACCAGTGATACGACAGGGGACGTCTCCTACAATGAGCAGTTCTTC,CATSDTTGDVSYNEQFF
-,TRBJ1-5,many,TRBV20-1,TGCAGTGCTAGTTTGACACGCAGTAATAATCAGCCCCAGCATTTT,CSASLTRSNNQPQHF
-,TRBJ2-2,-,TRBV9,TGTGCCAGCAGCGTAGAACCCAGCCTCACCGGGGAGCTGTTTTTT,CASSVEPSLTGELFF
-,TRBJ1-4,many,TRBV5-1,TGCGCCAGCAGCTTGGACCCTAATGAAAAACTGTTTTTT,CASSLDPNEKLFF
TRBD2,TRBJ2-5,many,TRBV20-1,TGCAGTGCTAGGACTAGCGGGGGGGCCCCAGAGACCCAGTACTTC,CSARTSGGAPETQYF
-,TRBJ2-2,many,TRBV7-2,TGTGCCAGCAGCTTAGGACAAGCCTCCGGGGAGCTGTTTTTT,CASSLGQASGELFF
-,TRBJ2-7,many,TRBV11-2,TGTGCCAGCAGCTTAGATTCGAGGGCACGGTTATACGAGCAGTACTTC,CASSLDSRARLYEQYF